This is a list of T cell receptor beta chains from one sample in a study of cytomegalovirus exposure and HLA in healthy donors. Assay used: immunoSEQ multiplex PCR; TCRdb lists only in-frame clones, some missing. Among approximately 49,000 clones listed, 92% were seen once. Sequenced: PBMCs. The receptors originated from a man aged 18 to 29 in good health and CMV-seronegative. Both conserved end residues are part of each CDR3. D genes are given only for firm matches. Rows give clone size only sometimes, using once, few, many, or a class for an expanded clone.

d_call: NA; clone_size: NA; v_call: TRBV9; j_call: TRBJ1-1; cdr3_nt: TGTGCCAGCACCGAAAGGGGGGGAAATACTGAAGCTTTCTTT; cdr3_aa: CASTERGGNTEAFF
d_call: TRBD2; clone_size: NA; v_call: TRBV4-3; j_call: TRBJ2-3; cdr3_nt: TGCGCCAGCAGCCGAACGACTAGCGGTTATAGCACAGATACGCAGTATTTT; cdr3_aa: CASSRTTSGYSTDTQYF
d_call: NA; clone_size: once; v_call: TRBV11-3; j_call: TRBJ2-5; cdr3_nt: TGTGCCAGCAGCCCCTCATGGAGGGCAGAGACCCAGTACTTC; cdr3_aa: CASSPSWRAETQYF
d_call: TRBD1; clone_size: NA; v_call: TRBV28; j_call: TRBJ2-7; cdr3_nt: TGTGCCAGCAGACTTTCGGGACAGGGGGCTTACGAGCAGTACTTC; cdr3_aa: CASRLSGQGAYEQYF
d_call: TRBD1; clone_size: NA; v_call: TRBV19; j_call: TRBJ2-1; cdr3_nt: TGTGCCAGTAGAGACAGGGGGAGCAAGTATGAGCAGTTCTTC; cdr3_aa: CASRDRGSKYEQFF
d_call: NA; clone_size: NA; v_call: TRBV11-3; j_call: TRBJ2-1; cdr3_nt: TGTGCCAGCAGCCCGCGAATAGGCGCGGGCGGTGAGCAGTTCTTC; cdr3_aa: CASSPRIGAGGEQFF
d_call: TRBD1; clone_size: NA; v_call: TRBV28; j_call: TRBJ2-3; cdr3_nt: TGTGCCAGCAGTTTGGGACAGGGGGTATCACAGTATTTT; cdr3_aa: CASSLGQGVSQYF
d_call: TRBD2; clone_size: NA; v_call: TRBV11-2; j_call: TRBJ2-5; cdr3_nt: TGTGCCAGCAGCAGAAGGACTAGCGCGCAAGAGACCCAGTACTTC; cdr3_aa: CASSRRTSAQETQYF
d_call: NA; clone_size: NA; v_call: TRBV4-2; j_call: TRBJ2-2; cdr3_nt: TGTGCCAGCAGCCAAGATCAGTTTAGTGGACTACTGAACACCGGGGAGCTGTTTTTT; cdr3_aa: CASSQDQFSGLLNTGELFF
d_call: NA; clone_size: NA; v_call: TRBV19; j_call: TRBJ1-5; cdr3_nt: TGTGCCAGTAGTAACCGGAGGAGGCAGAATCAGCCCCAGCATTTT; cdr3_aa: CASSNRRRQNQPQHF
d_call: NA; clone_size: NA; v_call: TRBV11-2; j_call: TRBJ1-1; cdr3_nt: TGTGCCAGCAGCCCGCGACAGGAGATGAACACTGAAGCTTTCTTT; cdr3_aa: CASSPRQEMNTEAFF
d_call: NA; clone_size: NA; v_call: TRBV18; j_call: TRBJ2-3; cdr3_nt: TGTGCCAGCTCACCGTCGGGACTCAAATTAACAGATACGCAGTATTTT; cdr3_aa: CASSPSGLKLTDTQYF
d_call: TRBD2; clone_size: NA; v_call: TRBV28; j_call: TRBJ2-7; cdr3_nt: TGTGCCAGCAGTCCCGACGGGGGGGTCGTCTACGAGCAGTACTTC; cdr3_aa: CASSPDGGVVYEQYF
d_call: TRBD2; clone_size: NA; v_call: TRBV5-6; j_call: TRBJ2-7; cdr3_nt: TGTGCCAGCAGCTCGCGCAGAGCGGGACCGACCTACGAGCAGTACTTC; cdr3_aa: CASSSRRAGPTYEQYF
d_call: NA; clone_size: NA; v_call: TRBV28; j_call: TRBJ1-5; cdr3_nt: TGTGCCAGCAGTTTAGTCCAGGGCGGCAATCAGCCCCAGCATTTT; cdr3_aa: CASSLVQGGNQPQHF
d_call: TRBD1; clone_size: NA; v_call: TRBV7-8; j_call: TRBJ2-3; cdr3_nt: TGTGCCAGCAGCCTTGGACAGGGGGCAGATACGCAGTATTTT; cdr3_aa: CASSLGQGADTQYF
d_call: NA; clone_size: NA; v_call: TRBV19; j_call: TRBJ2-7; cdr3_nt: TGTGCCAGTAGTATAGTGGCGGGTACCTACGAGCAGTACTTC; cdr3_aa: CASSIVAGTYEQYF
d_call: NA; clone_size: NA; v_call: TRBV5-1; j_call: TRBJ2-3; cdr3_nt: TGCGCCAGCAGCTTGACCAGGGACACAGATACGCAGTATTTT; cdr3_aa: CASSLTRDTDTQYF
d_call: NA; clone_size: NA; v_call: TRBV15; j_call: TRBJ1-4; cdr3_nt: TGTGCCACCAGCAGAGGGTCGGGGTTAAATGAAAAACTGTTTTTT; cdr3_aa: CATSRGSGLNEKLFF
d_call: TRBD1; clone_size: NA; v_call: TRBV30; j_call: TRBJ1-2; cdr3_nt: TGTGCCTGGAGTAGGACAGGGGGCGCGAATGGCTACACCTTC; cdr3_aa: CAWSRTGGANGYTF
d_call: TRBD2; clone_size: NA; v_call: TRBV6-5; j_call: TRBJ2-7; cdr3_nt: TGTGCCAGCAGTTACTGGACTAGCGGGAGATACGAGCAGTACTTC; cdr3_aa: CASSYWTSGRYEQYF
d_call: NA; clone_size: NA; v_call: TRBV5-5; j_call: TRBJ2-7; cdr3_nt: TGTGCCAGCAGCTTCGGGAGAGGATGGTTATCCTACGAGCAGTACTTC; cdr3_aa: CASSFGRGWLSYEQYF
d_call: NA; clone_size: NA; v_call: TRBV5-1; j_call: TRBJ1-1; cdr3_nt: TGCGCCAGCAGCTTGGCCGGGAACACTGAAGCTTTCTTT; cdr3_aa: CASSLAGNTEAFF
d_call: TRBD2; clone_size: NA; v_call: TRBV5-4; j_call: TRBJ2-5; cdr3_nt: TGTGCCAGCAGCCCCGGGGGGACTAGCGGGAGAGGAGAGACCCAGTACTTC; cdr3_aa: CASSPGGTSGRGETQYF
d_call: NA; clone_size: NA; v_call: TRBV4-1; j_call: TRBJ1-3; cdr3_nt: TGCGCCAGCAGCCAAGTTGTTGCGACTAGGGAATCTGGAAACACCATATATTTT; cdr3_aa: CASSQVVATRESGNTIYF
d_call: TRBD2; clone_size: NA; v_call: TRBV5-6; j_call: TRBJ2-7; cdr3_nt: TGTGCCAGCAGCTTGGCCTCGACTAGCGGGAGGTACGTGCAGTACTTC; cdr3_aa: CASSLASTSGRYVQYF
d_call: NA; clone_size: NA; v_call: TRBV29-1; j_call: TRBJ2-5; cdr3_nt: TGCAGCGTGGGGGTGGGCAGGGGTTTCGGAGAGACCCAGTACTTC; cdr3_aa: CSVGVGRGFGETQYF
d_call: TRBD1; clone_size: NA; v_call: TRBV6-1; j_call: TRBJ2-1; cdr3_nt: TGTGCCAGCAGTGAATCCCTAGAACCAGGGGGTGAGCAGTTCTTC; cdr3_aa: CASSESLEPGGEQFF
d_call: NA; clone_size: NA; v_call: TRBV19; j_call: TRBJ2-5; cdr3_nt: TGTGCCAGTAGTTGGCCAGGGAGGTGGGAGACCCAGTACTTC; cdr3_aa: CASSWPGRWETQYF
d_call: NA; clone_size: NA; v_call: TRBV27; j_call: TRBJ1-1; cdr3_nt: TGTGCCAGCAGCCCTAAGCGGGCAGCGAACACTGAAGCTTTCTTT; cdr3_aa: CASSPKRAANTEAFF
d_call: TRBD1; clone_size: NA; v_call: TRBV5-6; j_call: TRBJ2-7; cdr3_nt: TGTGCCAGCAGCTTGGTGGGACAGGGACTCCACGAGCAGTACTTC; cdr3_aa: CASSLVGQGLHEQYF
d_call: NA; clone_size: few; v_call: TRBV7-3; j_call: TRBJ1-4; cdr3_nt: TGTGCCAGCAGCTTAAGTGGGGCCTCTAATGAAAAACTGTTTTTT; cdr3_aa: CASSLSGASNEKLFF
d_call: TRBD2; clone_size: NA; v_call: TRBV15; j_call: TRBJ2-3; cdr3_nt: TGTGCCACCAGCAGAGGCAAGCGGGGGTACACAGATACGCAGTATTTT; cdr3_aa: CATSRGKRGYTDTQYF
d_call: TRBD1; clone_size: NA; v_call: TRBV7-2; j_call: TRBJ2-5; cdr3_nt: TGTGCCAGCAGCTCCCGACAGGGAGTGTCCTTGAGCGAACAAGAGACCCAGTACTTC; cdr3_aa: CASSSRQGVSLSEQETQYF
d_call: TRBD2; clone_size: NA; v_call: TRBV11-2; j_call: TRBJ2-1; cdr3_nt: TGTGCCAGCAGCTTAGCGGTTAGCGGGAGAGTTGCGCAGTTCTTC; cdr3_aa: CASSLAVSGRVAQFF